This is a list of T cell receptor beta chains from one sample in a study of CD8 T cells in ankylosing spondylitis. Each CDR3 protein is one row after TCRdb ran MiXCR on the 5' RACE reads. This table holds fewer than 250,000 distinct CDR3 sequences, approximately 16% found once. The sample taken for sequencing was blood, either unsorted or a sorted T cell fraction (not recorded which). These receptors were taken from a male donor with ankylosing spondylitis. CDR3s leave out the opening cysteine and the closing phenylalanine or tryptophan. The order of the fields is V gene, CDR3 protein.

V: TRBV5-6; CDR3: ASSIAGSPYEQY
V: TRBV4-3; CDR3: ASSQGVGDNEQF
V: TRBV3-1; CDR3: ASSQAQTTDTQY
V: TRBV9; CDR3: ARIEKVYEQY
V: TRBV29-1; CDR3: SVVRGDASTDTQY
V: TRBV4-2; CDR3: ASSPDWTGMNTEAF
V: TRBV12-3/TRBV12-4; CDR3: ASRPVSRNEQF
V: TRBV27; CDR3: ASSSRLEQF
V: TRBV29-1; CDR3: SVGVARLAGTGELF
V: TRBV7-8; CDR3: ASSLVGSGGPVQETQY
V: TRBV7-9; CDR3: ASSPDRGDQPQH
V: TRBV4-1; CDR3: ASSQEGSPYYEQY
V: TRBV5-1; CDR3: ASWEPGSPSGSTDTQY
V: TRBV12-3/TRBV12-4; CDR3: ASSFSTGGTEAF
V: TRBV9; CDR3: ASSVGGGTNIQY
V: TRBV6-1; CDR3: ASSLGLAEIYYEQY
V: TRBV27; CDR3: ASSSSGTTYNEQF
V: TRBV28; CDR3: ASSFMLGETQY
V: TRBV7-6; CDR3: ASSLVIDWRTGGTDTQY
V: TRBV4-1; CDR3: ASSQDREFNEQF
V: TRBV2; CDR3: ASQGQDIVTNYGYT
V: TRBV27; CDR3: ASTPVWTGGTDEQF
V: TRBV7-9; CDR3: ASSFRTGTEGETQY
V: TRBV2; CDR3: ASSESLGTGEYEQY
V: TRBV4-1; CDR3: ASSQTESDSYEQY
V: TRBV27; CDR3: ASSPTIRQSHGYT
V: TRBV5-6; CDR3: ASSSVVLGWEQY
V: TRBV9; CDR3: ASSTGQMYGYT
V: TRBV11-2; CDR3: ASSLDAWGLGETQY
V: TRBV7-9; CDR3: ASQRGGQLNYGYT
V: TRBV12-3/TRBV12-4; CDR3: ASSLGLVAGGKETQY
V: TRBV4-2; CDR3: ASSQEARNTGELF
V: TRBV13; CDR3: ASSPVRGVGEKLF
V: TRBV2; CDR3: ASSLAGGDYNEQF
V: TRBV12-3/TRBV12-4; CDR3: ASSLRSGGFSEAF
V: TRBV7-9; CDR3: ASSRGRERYNEQF
V: TRBV6-5; CDR3: ASSYESRTEDGYT
V: TRBV28; CDR3: ASSFGLADQETQY
V: TRBV28; CDR3: ASSYLRIAGELF
V: TRBV5-1; CDR3: ASSSPRAGDLHGELF
V: TRBV7-9; CDR3: ASSPPGVDGHGELF
V: TRBV5-1; CDR3: ASSLELGYEQY
V: TRBV5-1; CDR3: ASSLANRAVDGYT
V: TRBV30; CDR3: AWSVDTDTQY
V: TRBV7-3; CDR3: ASSFPERRNYEQY
V: TRBV27; CDR3: ASGPGTAHYEQY
V: TRBV20-1; CDR3: SARDGLAGVVDTQY
V: TRBV24-1; CDR3: ATSDLGQPNTGELF
V: TRBV27; CDR3: ASSFSLAGGLETQY
V: TRBV7-8; CDR3: ASSLPRQVYNEQF
V: TRBV5-5; CDR3: ASSLGGSAEAF
V: TRBV20-1; CDR3: SARVRQGSYNEQF
V: TRBV9; CDR3: ASTLGGNSWGGADTQY
V: TRBV20-1; CDR3: SARDPLGLANYGYT
V: TRBV12-3/TRBV12-4; CDR3: ASSLGEGAYETQY
V: TRBV2; CDR3: ASRGLVVNEQF
V: TRBV7-9; CDR3: ASSPGTGGLLEQY
V: TRBV2; CDR3: ASIETSGTGELF
V: TRBV24-1; CDR3: ATSGTTSDEQF